This T cell receptor beta chain was obtained from a study of post-analysis software for immune sequencing data. This CDR3 has 13 amino acids. Germline CDR1 and CDR2: DFQATT and SNEGSKA (reference sequence). The V end was cut by 4 bases, the J end by 3 bases, with 12 bases between. Study results and limitations: TRBV5-6, TRBV5-1 and TRBV20-1 were among several TRBV segments more frequent in patients than controls.

cDNA libraries for TCR beta contained unique molecular identifiers. Using its own MiXCR run on the PCR reads, TCRdb lists one record per CDR3 protein. The sample includes fewer than 550,000 distinct CDR3 sequences, around 36% seen only once; the top ten take about 6%. Remarks on this clonotype: Its specificity is unknown.

This receptor was obtained from a girl under 18 with multiple sclerosis. This chain uses TRBV20-1 with TRBJ1-2, with TRBD1 as a possible D gene (5 bases). Material: blood. DNA for the CDR3: TGCAGTGCTACCCTGCGAGGGGACTATGGCTACACCTTC. It codes for CSATLRGDYGYTF.